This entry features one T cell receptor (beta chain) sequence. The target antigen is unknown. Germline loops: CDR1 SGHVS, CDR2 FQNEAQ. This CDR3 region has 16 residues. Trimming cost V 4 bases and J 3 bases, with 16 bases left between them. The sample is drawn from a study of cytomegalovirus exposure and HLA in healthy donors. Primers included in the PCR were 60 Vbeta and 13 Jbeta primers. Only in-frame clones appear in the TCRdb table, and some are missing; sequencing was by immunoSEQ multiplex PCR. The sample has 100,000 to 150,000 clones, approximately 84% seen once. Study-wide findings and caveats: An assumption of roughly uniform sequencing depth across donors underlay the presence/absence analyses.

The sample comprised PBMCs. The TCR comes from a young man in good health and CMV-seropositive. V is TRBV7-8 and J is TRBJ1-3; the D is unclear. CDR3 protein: CASSSFSGYRGNTIYF. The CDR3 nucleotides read TGTGCCAGCAGCTCCTTCTCGGGTTATCGTGGAAACACCATATATTTT. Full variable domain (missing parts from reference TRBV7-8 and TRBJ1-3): GAGVSQSPRYKVAKRGQDVALRCDPISGHVSLFWYQQALGQGPEFLTYFQNEAQLDKSGLPSDRFFAERPEGSVSTLKIQRTQQEDSAVYLCASSSFSGYRGNTIYFGEGSWLTVV.